This entry lists 3 T cell receptor beta chains sequenced from one sample in a study of response to subunit inactivated influenza vaccine. TCRdb re-called the RT-PCR reads through MiXCR, storing one row per CDR3 protein. The table shows about 500,000 distinct CDR3 sequences, with 10% to 15% occurring only once. The sequences come from PBMCs from blood, collected about 6 weeks after vaccination. These TCRs come from a man over 45 who received an inactivated influenza vaccine.

There are many counts of this clonotype. This rearrangement joins TRBV5-4 to TRBJ2-7; D remains unclear. Germline V CDR1 and CDR2: SGHNT, YYREEE (reference sequence). The CDR3 length is 13 residues. Trimming removed 3 bases at V and 3 bases at J, with 10 bases between. The CDR3 DNA reads TGTGCCAGCAGCTCCACGATAGACTACGAGCAGTACTTC. Amino acids: CASSSTIDYEQYF.

There are a few counts of this clonotype. The chain employs TRBV12-3 or TRBV12-4 and TRBJ1-5, with a tentative D call TRBD1 (6 bases). V lost 6 bases and J 0 bases, leaving 12 bases between the germline ends. The CDR3 has 15 amino acids. The CDR3 nucleotides read TGTGCCAGCAGCCCTAAGGACAGTAGCAATCAGCCCCAGCATTTT. The encoded protein is CASSPKDSSNQPQHF.

This clonotype has a count of ten or more. The chain combines TRBV29-1 with TRBJ2-7; 7 bases are shared with TRBD1. The germline CDR1 and CDR2 sequences are SQVTM and ANQGSEA. The V segment lost 6 bases and the J segment 3 bases; nucleotides outside the gene matches: 2. This CDR3 has 11 amino acids. The CDR3 here is CSVGQVYEQYF. In DNA, the CDR3 is TGCAGCGTAGGACAGGTCTACGAGCAGTACTTC.